This TCR beta chain was documented in a study of neurological immune-mediated disorders. cDNA was made by 5'RACE with 10-nucleotide random UMIs. TCRdb re-derived calls from the 5' RACE reads in MiXCR, one entry per CDR3 protein. Of 50,000 to 80,000 distinct CDR3 sequences in the sample, around 3% are singletons; the top ten hold about 4%. The table lists this clonotype with many counts. Its antigen remains unidentified. CDR3 length equals 15 residues. Germline trimming cut 5 bases from V and 0 bases from J; bases unmatched to any gene: 4. Per germline, CDR1 MNHEY and CDR2 SVGAGI. Study-level points and caveats: Grouping of repertoires by phylogeny put those of 18 of 34 multiple sclerosis patients into a single related-CDR3 cluster, a possible signature.

Unsorted libraries were generated from 2 million PBMCs. These cells had been stored in RNAlater at -80 C. V and J are TRBV6-5 and TRBJ2-1; 7 bases are shared with TRBD1. The material sequenced was PBMCs. This clonotype was sampled from a man between 35 and 55 years old with multiple sclerosis. The CDR3 loop is CASSQDRSSYNEQFF. DNA for the CDR3: TGTGCCAGCAGTCAGGACAGGAGCTCCTACAATGAGCAGTTCTTC.